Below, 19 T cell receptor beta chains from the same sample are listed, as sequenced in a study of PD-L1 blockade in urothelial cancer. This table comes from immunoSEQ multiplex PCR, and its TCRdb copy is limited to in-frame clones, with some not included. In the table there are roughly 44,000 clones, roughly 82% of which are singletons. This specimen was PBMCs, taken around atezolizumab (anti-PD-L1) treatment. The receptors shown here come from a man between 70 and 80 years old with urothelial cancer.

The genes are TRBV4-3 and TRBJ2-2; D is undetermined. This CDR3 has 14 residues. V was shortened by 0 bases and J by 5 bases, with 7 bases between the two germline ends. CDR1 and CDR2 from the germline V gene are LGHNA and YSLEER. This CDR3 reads CASSQDARTGELFF. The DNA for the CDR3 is TGCGCCAGCAGCCAAGACGCCAGAACCGGGGAGCTGTTTTTT.

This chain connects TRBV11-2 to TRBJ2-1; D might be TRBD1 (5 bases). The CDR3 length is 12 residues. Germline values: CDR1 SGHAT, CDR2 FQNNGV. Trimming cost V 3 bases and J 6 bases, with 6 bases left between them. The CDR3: CASSFRGNEQFF. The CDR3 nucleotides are TGTGCCAGCAGCTTTAGGGGCAATGAGCAGTTCTTC.

Here the CDR3 DNA reads TGTGCCAGCAGCTTGTCTGAGGATGAGCAGTTCTTC. Encoded protein: CASSLSEDEQFF. V usage is TRBV5-5 and J usage is TRBJ2-1, with no clear D. The ends were cut back, 1 base at V and 8 bases at J, with 7 bases in the middle. CDR3 length: 12 residues. CDR1 SGHKS and CDR2 YYEKEE come from the germline V gene (reference sequence). Drawing the rest from reference TRBV5-5 and TRBJ2-1, the complete variable domain is DAGVTQSPTHLIKTRGQQVTLRCSPISGHKSVSWYQQVLGQGPQFIFQYYEKEERGRGNFPDRFSARQFPNYSSELNVNALLLGDSALYLCASSLSEDEQFFGPGTRLTVL.

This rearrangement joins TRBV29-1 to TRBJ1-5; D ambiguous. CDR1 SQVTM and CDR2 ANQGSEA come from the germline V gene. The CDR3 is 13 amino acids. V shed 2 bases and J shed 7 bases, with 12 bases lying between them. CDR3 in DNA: TGCAGCGTTGAACCCTCCCCCGGGCAGCCCCAGCATTTT. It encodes CSVEPSPGQPQHF.

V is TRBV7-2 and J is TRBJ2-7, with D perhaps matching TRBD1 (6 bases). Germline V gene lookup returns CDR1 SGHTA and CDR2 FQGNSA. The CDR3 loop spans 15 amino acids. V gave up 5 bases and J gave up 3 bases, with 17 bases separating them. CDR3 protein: CASSRDRHLGYEQYF. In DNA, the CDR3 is TGTGCCAGCAGCCGAGACAGGCACCTAGGCTACGAGCAGTACTTC.

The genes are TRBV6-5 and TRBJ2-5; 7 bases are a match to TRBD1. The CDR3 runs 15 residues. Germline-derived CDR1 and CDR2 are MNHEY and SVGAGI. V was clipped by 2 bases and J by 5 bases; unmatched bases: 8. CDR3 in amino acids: CASSYQGGRTETQYF. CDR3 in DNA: TGTGCCAGCAGTTACCAAGGGGGCCGGACGGAGACCCAGTACTTC.

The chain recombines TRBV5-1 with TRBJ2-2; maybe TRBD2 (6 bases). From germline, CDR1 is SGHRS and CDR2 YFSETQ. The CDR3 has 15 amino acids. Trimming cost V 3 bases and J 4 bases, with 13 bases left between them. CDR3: CASSYRGRGTGELFF. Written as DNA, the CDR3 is TGCGCCAGCAGCTACCGAGGGCGGGGCACCGGGGAGCTGTTTTTT. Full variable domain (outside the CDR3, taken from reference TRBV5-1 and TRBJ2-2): KAGVTQTPRYLIKTRGQQVTLSCSPISGHRSVSWYQQTPGQGLQFLFEYFSETQRNKGNFPGRFSGRQFSNSRSEMNVSTLELGDSALYLCASSYRGRGTGELFFGEGSRLTVL.

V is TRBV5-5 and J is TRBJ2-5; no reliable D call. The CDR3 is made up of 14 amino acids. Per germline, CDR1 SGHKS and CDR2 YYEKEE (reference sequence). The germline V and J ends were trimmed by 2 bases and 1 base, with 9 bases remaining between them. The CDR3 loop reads CASSFGPVQETQYF. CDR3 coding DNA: TGTGCCAGCAGCTTTGGGCCAGTCCAAGAGACCCAGTACTTC.

The chain's CDR3 is CASSPTSTGLYGYTF. CDR3 nucleotides: TGTGCCAGCAGCCCCACTTCGACGGGACTCTATGGCTACACCTTC. This chain uses TRBV6-5 with TRBJ1-2, with D perhaps TRBD1 (5 bases). The CDR3 length is 15 residues. The ends were cut back, 6 bases at V and 4 bases at J, with 18 bases in the middle. Germline values: CDR1 MNHEY, CDR2 SVGAGI.

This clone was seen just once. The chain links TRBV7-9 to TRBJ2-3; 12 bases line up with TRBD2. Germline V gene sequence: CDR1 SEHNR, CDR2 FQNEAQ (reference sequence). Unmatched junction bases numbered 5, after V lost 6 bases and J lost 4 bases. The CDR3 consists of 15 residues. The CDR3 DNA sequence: TGTGCCAGCAGAAAGACTAGCGGGAGAGCAGATACGCAGTATTTT. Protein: CASRKTSGRADTQYF.

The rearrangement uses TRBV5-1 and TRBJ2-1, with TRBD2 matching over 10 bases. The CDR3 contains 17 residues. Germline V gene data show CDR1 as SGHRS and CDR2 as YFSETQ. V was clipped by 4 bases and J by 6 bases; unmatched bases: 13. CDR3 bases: TGCGCCAGCAGCATGCGACCCAGCGGGGGGGCTGCCAATGAGCAGTTCTTC. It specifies CASSMRPSGGAANEQFF.

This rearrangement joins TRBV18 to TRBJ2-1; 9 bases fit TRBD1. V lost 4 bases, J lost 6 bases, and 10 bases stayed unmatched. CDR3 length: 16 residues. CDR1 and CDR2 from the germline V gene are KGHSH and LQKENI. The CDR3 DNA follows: TGTGCCAGCTCACGAAATCGACAGGGGGGTAGCAATGAGCAGTTCTTC. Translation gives CASSRNRQGGSNEQFF.

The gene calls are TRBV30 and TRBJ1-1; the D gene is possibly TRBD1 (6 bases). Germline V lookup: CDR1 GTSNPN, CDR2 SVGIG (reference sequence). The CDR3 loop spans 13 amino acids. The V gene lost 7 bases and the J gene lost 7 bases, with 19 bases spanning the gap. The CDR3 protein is CASMARGFGEAFF. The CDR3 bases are TGTGCCTCAATGGCTAGGGGGTTCGGTGAAGCTTTCTTT. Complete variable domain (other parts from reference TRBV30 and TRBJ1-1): SQTIHQWPATLVQPVGSPLSLECTVEGTSNPNLYWYRQAAGRGLQLLFYSVGIGQISSEVPQNLSASRPQDRQFILSSKKLLLSDSGFYLCASMARGFGEAFFGQGTRLTVV.

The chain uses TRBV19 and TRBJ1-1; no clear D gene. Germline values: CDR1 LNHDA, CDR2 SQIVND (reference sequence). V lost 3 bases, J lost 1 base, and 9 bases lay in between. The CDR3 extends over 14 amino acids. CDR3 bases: TGTGCCAGTAGTATGTGGGCGGGGAACACTGAAGCTTTCTTT. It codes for CASSMWAGNTEAFF.

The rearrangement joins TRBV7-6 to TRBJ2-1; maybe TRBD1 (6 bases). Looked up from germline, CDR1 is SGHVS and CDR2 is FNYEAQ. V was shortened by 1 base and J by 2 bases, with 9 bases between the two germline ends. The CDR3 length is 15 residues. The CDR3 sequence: CASSLVWTAYNEQFF. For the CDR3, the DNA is TGTGCCAGCAGCTTAGTATGGACAGCCTACAATGAGCAGTTCTTC.

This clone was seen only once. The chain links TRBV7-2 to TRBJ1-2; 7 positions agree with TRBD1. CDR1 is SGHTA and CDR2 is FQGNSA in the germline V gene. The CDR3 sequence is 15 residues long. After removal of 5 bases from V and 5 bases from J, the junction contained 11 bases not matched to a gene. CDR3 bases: TGTGCCAGCAGCCCCCGGGACAGAAGATTGTATGGCTACACCTTC. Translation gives CASSPRDRRLYGYTF.

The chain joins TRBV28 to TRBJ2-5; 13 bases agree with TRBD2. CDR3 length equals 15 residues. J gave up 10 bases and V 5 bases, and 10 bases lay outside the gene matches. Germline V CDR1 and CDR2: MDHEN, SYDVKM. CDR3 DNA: TGTGCCAGCAGTCCTGGGACTAGCGGGGCCTTCGTCCAGTACTTC. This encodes CASSPGTSGAFVQYF.

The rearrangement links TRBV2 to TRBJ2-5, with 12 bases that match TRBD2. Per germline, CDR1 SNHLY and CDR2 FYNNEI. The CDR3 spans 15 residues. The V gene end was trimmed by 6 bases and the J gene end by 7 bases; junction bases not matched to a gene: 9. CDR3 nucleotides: TGTGCCAGCAGGATGTCTAGCGGGAGGGAGGGGACCCAGTACTTC. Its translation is CASRMSSGREGTQYF.

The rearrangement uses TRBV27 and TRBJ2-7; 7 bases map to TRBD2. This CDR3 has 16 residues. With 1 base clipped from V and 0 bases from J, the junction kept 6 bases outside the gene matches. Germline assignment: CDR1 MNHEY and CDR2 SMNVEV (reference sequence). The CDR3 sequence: CASSLFGGGSSYEQYF. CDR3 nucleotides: TGTGCCAGCAGTTTATTTGGCGGGGGAAGCTCCTACGAGCAGTACTTC.